The rows below give T cell receptor beta chains drawn from one sample of a study of T cells after yellow fever vaccination. TCRdb ran MiXCR on the 5' RACE reads and lists one entry per CDR3 protein. The sample includes 200,000 to 300,000 distinct CDR3 sequences, under 15% seen only once; the top ten take 0.5% to 0.6%. Sequences were derived from CD4+ T cells sorted from PBMCs, sampled 45 days after the yellow fever booster vaccination. These receptors were collected from a young man who received the YFV17D yellow fever vaccine. The CDR3 runs from the conserved cysteine through the conserved F or W. The D gene is left open where the match is weak. The size of a clone is reported for some rows only, either as once, few or many, or as a class for expanded clones.

d_call: TRBD2; j_call: TRBJ2-7; clone_size: NA; v_call: TRBV7-9; cdr3_aa: CASSLERQRGYEQYF; cdr3_nt: TGTGCCAGCAGCTTAGAGCGGCAGCGGGGCTACGAGCAGTACTTC
d_call: NA; j_call: TRBJ2-3; clone_size: many; v_call: TRBV20-1; cdr3_aa: CSARGQFSTDTQYF; cdr3_nt: TGCAGTGCGCGGGGACAGTTCAGCACAGATACGCAGTATTTT
d_call: TRBD2; j_call: TRBJ2-5; clone_size: NA; v_call: TRBV7-2; cdr3_aa: CASSDASGGETQYF; cdr3_nt: TGTGCCAGCAGCGATGCTAGCGGGGGGGAGACCCAGTACTTC
d_call: TRBD2; j_call: TRBJ2-1; clone_size: NA; v_call: TRBV5-6; cdr3_aa: CASSFGLAYNNEQFF; cdr3_nt: TGTGCCAGCAGCTTCGGACTAGCGTATAACAATGAGCAGTTCTTC
d_call: TRBD1; j_call: TRBJ2-3; clone_size: NA; v_call: TRBV7-9; cdr3_aa: CASSSSNRGRGTDTQYF; cdr3_nt: TGTGCCAGCAGCTCCTCAAATAGGGGGCGCGGCACAGATACGCAGTATTTT
d_call: NA; j_call: TRBJ2-1; clone_size: NA; v_call: TRBV5-1; cdr3_aa: CVSSLSTRPYNEQFF; cdr3_nt: TGCGTCAGCAGCTTGTCGACTCGTCCCTACAATGAGCAGTTCTTC
d_call: NA; j_call: TRBJ2-7; clone_size: NA; v_call: TRBV7-2; cdr3_aa: CASSLDVYEQYF; cdr3_nt: TGTGCCAGCAGCTTAGACGTTTACGAGCAGTACTTC
d_call: TRBD1; j_call: TRBJ2-7; clone_size: NA; v_call: TRBV12-3/TRBV12-4; cdr3_aa: CASSYEDRSEQYF; cdr3_nt: TGTGCCAGCAGTTACGAGGACAGGAGCGAGCAGTACTTC
d_call: NA; j_call: TRBJ1-1; clone_size: few; v_call: TRBV20-1; cdr3_aa: CSAPGGGLNTEAFF; cdr3_nt: TGCAGTGCTCCGGGGGGCGGTTTGAACACTGAAGCTTTCTTT
d_call: NA; j_call: TRBJ2-5; clone_size: few; v_call: TRBV9; cdr3_aa: CASSVAGLWAQETQYF; cdr3_nt: TGTGCCAGCAGCGTAGCGGGATTGTGGGCCCAAGAGACCCAGTACTTC
d_call: NA; j_call: TRBJ2-1; clone_size: few; v_call: TRBV30; cdr3_aa: CAWSLPPKLSDSQGNEQFF; cdr3_nt: TGTGCCTGGAGTCTCCCCCCTAAACTAAGCGACAGTCAGGGCAATGAGCAGTTCTTC
d_call: NA; j_call: TRBJ1-2; clone_size: NA; v_call: TRBV7-2; cdr3_aa: CASSYNARVRRYGYTF; cdr3_nt: TGTGCCAGCAGCTATAATGCCAGGGTTAGGCGGTATGGCTACACCTTC
d_call: NA; j_call: TRBJ2-5; clone_size: NA; v_call: TRBV29-1; cdr3_aa: CSVAQPQETQYF; cdr3_nt: TGCAGCGTTGCACAGCCCCAAGAGACCCAGTACTTC
d_call: NA; j_call: TRBJ2-1; clone_size: NA; v_call: TRBV30; cdr3_aa: CAWSLVRETEQFF; cdr3_nt: TGTGCCTGGAGTCTGGTGAGGGAGACTGAGCAGTTCTTC
d_call: TRBD2; j_call: TRBJ2-1; clone_size: NA; v_call: TRBV5-1; cdr3_aa: CASSLPSGSSDEQFF; cdr3_nt: TGCGCCAGCAGCCTTCCTAGCGGGAGTTCAGATGAGCAGTTCTTC
d_call: TRBD1; j_call: TRBJ1-1; clone_size: NA; v_call: TRBV20-1; cdr3_aa: CSASRQGYTEAFF; cdr3_nt: TGCAGTGCTTCCCGACAGGGGTACACTGAAGCTTTCTTT
d_call: TRBD2; j_call: TRBJ2-1; clone_size: NA; v_call: TRBV10-2; cdr3_aa: CASTLAGHYNEQFF; cdr3_nt: TGCGCCAGTACATTAGCGGGCCACTACAATGAGCAGTTCTTC
d_call: TRBD2; j_call: TRBJ2-7; clone_size: few; v_call: TRBV25-1; cdr3_aa: CASSESGGGYPKQYF; cdr3_nt: TGTGCCAGCAGTGAATCGGGGGGAGGCTACCCTAAGCAGTACTTC
d_call: NA; j_call: TRBJ1-1; clone_size: NA; v_call: TRBV3-1; cdr3_aa: CASSQGGVREAFF; cdr3_nt: TGTGCCAGCAGCCAGGGGGGGGTGCGTGAAGCTTTCTTT
d_call: NA; j_call: TRBJ2-3; clone_size: NA; v_call: TRBV21-1; cdr3_aa: CASSKVWPHTPDTQYF; cdr3_nt: TGTGCCAGCAGCAAAGTATGGCCCCACACTCCGGATACGCAGTATTTT
d_call: NA; j_call: TRBJ2-7; clone_size: few; v_call: TRBV4-3; cdr3_aa: CASSQGLERASYEQYF; cdr3_nt: TGCGCCAGCAGCCAAGGCCTCGAGAGGGCCTCCTACGAGCAGTACTTC
d_call: TRBD2; j_call: TRBJ2-3; clone_size: many; v_call: TRBV14; cdr3_aa: CASSQDLQAAGGRTDTQYF; cdr3_nt: TGTGCCAGCAGCCAAGATCTCCAGGCAGCGGGAGGGCGTACAGATACGCAGTATTTT
d_call: TRBD2; j_call: TRBJ2-5; clone_size: few; v_call: TRBV24-1; cdr3_aa: CATSERTSGPETQYF; cdr3_nt: TGTGCCACCAGTGAGCGGACTAGCGGGCCGGAGACCCAGTACTTC
d_call: NA; j_call: TRBJ1-1; clone_size: many; v_call: TRBV7-6; cdr3_aa: CASSSGPNTEAFF; cdr3_nt: TGTGCCAGCAGCTCGGGTCCGAACACTGAAGCTTTCTTT
d_call: NA; j_call: TRBJ2-7; clone_size: NA; v_call: TRBV5-5; cdr3_aa: CASSSYRGEQYF; cdr3_nt: TGTGCCAGCAGCTCTTATAGGGGCGAGCAGTACTTC
d_call: TRBD2; j_call: TRBJ2-7; clone_size: NA; v_call: TRBV5-1; cdr3_aa: CASSQTSGRSYEQYF; cdr3_nt: TGCGCCAGCAGCCAGACTAGCGGGAGATCCTACGAGCAGTACTTC
d_call: NA; j_call: TRBJ1-1; clone_size: few; v_call: TRBV18; cdr3_aa: CASSPPTLTNTEAFF; cdr3_nt: TGTGCCAGCTCACCACCGACCCTAACGAATACTGAAGCTTTCTTT
d_call: NA; j_call: TRBJ1-1; clone_size: many; v_call: TRBV20-1; cdr3_aa: CSAREGSSDTEAFF; cdr3_nt: TGCAGTGCTAGAGAGGGGTCGTCGGACACTGAAGCTTTCTTT